The 2 T cell receptor beta chains in this list originate from one sample, sequenced in a study of blood T cell repertoires in COVID-19. Profiling relied on immunoSEQ multiplex PCR, and the TCRdb table lists in-frame clones only, not all of them. The sample comprises about 68,000 clones, 88% of which are singletons, and about 2.4% rests with the top ten. The sequencing sample was made of peripheral blood. All receptors derive from a human donor in a cohort sampled during active COVID-19.

This clone was recorded only once. CDR3 nucleotide sequence: TGTGCCAGCAGCTTAGGAGTCGACTACGAGCAGTACTTC. This translates into CASSLGVDYEQYF. J is TRBJ2-7 and V is TRBV7-3; D uncertain. The ends were cut back, 2 bases at V and 3 bases at J, with 8 bases in the middle. Germline lookup yields CDR1 SGHTA and CDR2 FQGTGA. This CDR3 has 13 residues.

The CDR3 loop reads CASSPRDLDTQYF. As DNA, the CDR3 is TGTGCCAGCAGCCCCCGGGACTTAGATACGCAGTATTTT. This chain connects TRBV7-9 to TRBJ2-3, with a possible D match to TRBD2 (6 bases). Deletions cut 5 bases from V and 5 bases from J, with 11 bases between. In germline, CDR1 is SEHNR, CDR2 FQNEAQ (reference sequence). CDR3 length equals 13 residues.